The clone carrying this T cell receptor beta chain appeared a few times. Its target is not known. The length of the CDR3 is 16 residues. With 0 bases clipped from V and 2 bases from J, the junction kept 6 bases outside the gene matches. Germline CDR1 reads MGHRA; CDR2 reads YSYEKL. The sample originates from a study of T cells in Graves' hyperthyroidism and ophthalmopathy. Study results and caveats: Most thyroid-expanded clonotypes above 0.001 were also found in blood.

The CDR3 regions of TCR beta were amplified from RNA transcripts. The study used the HTBI primer set for a first-round RT-PCR of the TCR CDR3. A single record per CDR3 protein comes from TCRdb applying MiXCR to the multiplex PCR reads. The sample lists hundreds of thousands of distinct CDR3 sequences, 12% to 15% occurring once. Subjects aged 18 to 65 presented with newly diagnosed hyperthyroidism of less than 2 months' duration. Sequencing was done on a sample of blood. The chain uses TRBV4-1 and TRBJ2-7, with 8 nucleotides matching TRBD2. This TCR came from a woman under 30 with Graves' hyperthyroidism. The CDR3 DNA is TGCGCCAGCAGCCAAGATGCAACTAGCGGCACCTACGAGCAGTACTTC. The encoded protein is CASSQDATSGTYEQYF.